This T cell receptor (beta chain) was observed in a study of post-analysis software for immune sequencing data. Across the study: Patients with relapsing-remitting, secondary progressive and progressive-relapsing multiple sclerosis courses were all represented. Findings and caveats of the study: TRBV5-6, TRBV5-1 and TRBV20-1 were among roughly five TRBV segments more frequent in patients than controls.

With 3 bases clipped from V and 5 bases from J, the junction kept 6 bases outside the gene matches. CDR3 size: 15 residues. Incorporated into the TCR beta cDNA libraries were unique molecular identifiers, which served to reduce PCR and sequencing biases. Each batch of roughly 1 to 11 million T cells produced some 450,000 cDNA molecules. TCRdb ran MiXCR on the PCR reads and lists one entry per CDR3 protein. The table includes 700,000 to 900,000 distinct CDR3 sequences, around 45% detected once. Comments on this clonotype: Its cognate antigen is unknown.

This sequence originates from a girl aged 10-17 years with multiple sclerosis. Material for sequencing was blood. This chain connects TRBV12-3 or TRBV12-4 to TRBJ2-2; 7 bases map to TRBD1. CDR3 amino acids: CASSFPLQGTGELFF. CDR3 sequence (DNA): TGTGCCAGCAGTTTCCCCTTACAGGGGACCGGGGAGCTGTTTTTT.